This TCR beta chain originates from a study of T cells in Graves' hyperthyroidism and ophthalmopathy. Study in general: Peripheral blood was secured at the point of initial diagnosis, before any treatment.

The study left out patients who had uncontrolled infection, other autoimmune disease, pregnancy or lactation. Based on clinical symptoms, serum thyroxine and TRAb, thyroid ultrasound and orbital computed tomography, diagnoses were reached. Researchers took RNA transcripts and amplified the TCR beta CDR3 regions from them. HTBI primers were used for first-round RT-PCR of the TCR CDR3. TCRdb itself ran the multiplex PCR reads through MiXCR, one entry per CDR3 protein. Seen here are roughly 420,000 distinct CDR3 sequences, approximately 13% observed once, and the top ten hold more than 4.5%. This clonotype showed up many times. V was cut by 7 bases and J by 5 bases, with 13 bases left in between. Germline V lookup: CDR1 MDHEN, CDR2 SYDVKM. The CDR3 length is 13 residues.

The chain couples TRBV28 to TRBJ2-3, with D perhaps matching TRBD1 or TRBD2 (7 bases each). The material sequenced was blood. This sequence originates from a woman aged 18 to 35 with Graves' hyperthyroidism. CDR3 amino acids: CASTDREGDTQYF. As DNA, the CDR3 is TGTGCCAGCACCGACAGGGAGGGAGATACGCAGTATTTT. Full variable domain (missing parts from reference TRBV28 and TRBJ2-3): DVKVTQSSRYLVKRTGEKVFLECVQDMDHENMFWYRQDPGLGLRLIYFSYDVKMKEKGDIPEGYSVSREKKERFSLILESASTNQTSMYLCASTDREGDTQYFGPGTRLTVL.